This T cell receptor (beta chain) came from a study of blood T cell repertoires in COVID-19. Study overall: COVID-19 samples collected from the United States, Italy and Spain covered acute and convalescent phases. In each case, the material was cDNA or gDNA derived from T cells, B-cell-depleted T cells, or PBMCs.

The Seattle patients, enrolled during active infection, were followed longitudinally. Authors' data handling: The assay estimated nucleated cells by amplifying reference gene primers. The repertoire was sequenced with immunoSEQ multiplex PCR; TCRdb's copy has only in-frame clones and lacks some. D and trimming were read from the DNA, whereas the V and J calls and clone size are those reported in that table. This sample carries about 160,000 clones, around 82% of them seen once, and the ten largest clones take 5.5% to 7.5%. Sequencing used peripheral blood. This TCR derives from a woman aged 40 to 50 with COVID-19, enrolled during active disease.

The CDR3 here is CASSLVYQGGPRNTIYF. The DNA of the CDR3 is TGTGCCAGCAGCTTAGTATATCAGGGAGGTCCCAGAAACACCATATATTTT. V is TRBV7-6 and J is TRBJ1-3, with D perhaps TRBD1 (5 bases). Trimming pared 1 base from V and 5 bases from J, leaving 18 bases between. The CDR3 covers 17 residues. Germline CDR1 is SGHVS and CDR2 is FNYEAQ.